What follows are 22 T cell receptor beta chains derived from one specimen sequenced in a study of STAT3 mutations in large granular lymphocyte leukemia. The method was immunoSEQ multiplex PCR; TCRdb's version includes in-frame clones alone and lacks a portion of them. The sample holds 10,000 to 15,000 clones, 90% seen once. Antigen specificity for these receptors is unknown. Overall study results and limits: Every T-LGLL patient had at least one immunodominant TCRbeta clonotype.

The specimen was peripheral blood mononuclear cells. These receptors all stem from a man between 35 and 55 years old with T-cell large granular lymphocyte leukemia. Some clones in this sample may be carry-over from other donors' samples.

This clone has only one observation. The chain uses TRBV5-1 and TRBJ2-2, with D perhaps TRBD1 or TRBD2 (6 bases each). V lost 4 bases and J 4 bases, leaving 17 bases between the germline ends. Germline V gene data show CDR1 as SGHRS and CDR2 as YFSETQ. This CDR3 comprises 16 residues. CDR3 in amino acids: CASSTGLLAVTGELFF. The CDR3 nucleotides are TGCGCCAGCAGCACAGGGTTATTAGCGGTCACCGGGGAGCTGTTTTTT.

The rearrangement uses TRBV5-1 and TRBJ1-6; D not resolved. Per germline, CDR1 SGHRS and CDR2 YFSETQ. V shed 0 bases and J shed 7 bases, with 5 bases lying between them. This CDR3 is 13 amino acids long. CDR3 DNA sequence: TGCGCCAGCAGCTTGGGACGGAATTCACCCCTCCACTTT. This sequence encodes CASSLGRNSPLHF.

This rearrangement joins TRBV6-5 to TRBJ1-1, with D possibly being TRBD1 (5 bases). From germline, CDR1 is MNHEY and CDR2 SVGAGI. The CDR3 runs 12 residues. V lost 5 bases, J lost 7 bases, and 11 bases lay in between. The CDR3: CASSVGGDEAFF. The CDR3 bases are TGTGCCAGCAGTGTGGGGGGGGATGAAGCTTTCTTT.

The DNA of the CDR3 is TGTGCCAGCAGGGGGGGGCAGATGAACACTGAAGCTTTCTTT. Translation: CASRGGQMNTEAFF. This chain links TRBV27 with TRBJ1-1; D might be TRBD1 (6 bases). V shed 6 bases and J shed 0 bases, with 11 bases lying between them. The germline V gene encodes CDR1 MNHEY and CDR2 SMNVEV (reference sequence). This CDR3 region has 14 residues.

This clone was detected only once. J is TRBJ1-2 and V is TRBV7-8; unclear D gene. The CDR3 has 13 amino acids. Germline V lookup: CDR1 SGHVS, CDR2 FQNEAQ. Trimming removed 7 bases from V and 4 bases from J, with 13 bases in between. The CDR3 region is CASTPAGLYGYTF. CDR3 DNA: TGTGCCAGCACCCCAGCAGGCCTCTATGGCTACACCTTC.

J is TRBJ2-1 and V is TRBV7-9; tentative D call: TRBD2 (6 bases). This CDR3 is built from 12 residues. V dropped 4 bases and J dropped 5 bases, with 6 bases sitting between them. CDR1 is SEHNR, CDR2 FQNEAQ, per germline (reference sequence). In DNA form, the CDR3 reads TGTGCCAGCAGCTGGACTAACAATGAGCAGTTCTTC. Its protein is CASSWTNNEQFF.

The chain uses TRBV30 and TRBJ2-5; TRBD2 matches 9 bases. J lost 5 bases, V lost 3 bases, and 10 bases had no gene match. This CDR3 region has 15 residues. Per the germline V gene, CDR1 is GTSNPN and CDR2 is SVGIG (reference sequence). The CDR3 nucleotides read TGTGCCTGGAGCGCCCGGGACAGCGGGAGGGAGACCCAGTACTTC. Amino acids: CAWSARDSGRETQYF.

The chain combines TRBV5-1 with TRBJ2-2; perhaps TRBD1 as D (6 bases). This CDR3 has 15 residues. From germline, CDR1 is SGHRS and CDR2 YFSETQ. V lost 3 bases, J lost 2 bases, and 11 bases lay in between. CDR3 in amino acids: CASSSTGSNTGELFF. The CDR3 DNA is TGCGCCAGCAGCTCCACAGGGTCCAACACCGGGGAGCTGTTTTTT.

This clone was seen only a few times. J is TRBJ1-2 and V is TRBV18; the D is unclear. With 0 bases removed from V and 4 bases from J, the gap between germline ends came to 12 bases. CDR3 length: 15 amino acids. Germline V CDR1 and CDR2: KGHSH, LQKENI. The CDR3 nucleotides are TGTGCCAGCTCACCACCGGAGGAAACAGTCTATGGCTACACCTTC. Translating it yields CASSPPEETVYGYTF.

The chain links TRBV6-6 to TRBJ2-2; no firm D call. Germline CDR1 reads MNHNY; CDR2 reads SVGAGI (reference sequence). Deletions cut 2 bases from V and 1 base from J, with 5 bases between. CDR3 length: 14 residues. The CDR3 nucleotides read TGTGCCAGCAGTTACAGTGAGAACACCGGGGAGCTGTTTTTT. Protein: CASSYSENTGELFF.

The rearrangement links TRBV4-3 to TRBJ1-5, with D possibly TRBD1 on 6 matching bases. The CDR3 extends over 15 amino acids. V lost 3 bases and J 3 bases, leaving 12 bases between the germline ends. Germline assignment: CDR1 LGHNA and CDR2 YSLEER. CDR3 amino acids: CASSQGWTDNQPQHF. DNA for the CDR3: TGCGCCAGCAGCCAGGGGTGGACAGACAATCAGCCCCAGCATTTT.

The chain couples TRBV7-8 to TRBJ1-5; tentative D call: TRBD1 (5 bases). The CDR3 is 15 amino acids. Germline CDR1 SGHVS, CDR2 FQNEAQ. With 1 base removed from V and 6 bases from J, the gap between germline ends came to 13 bases. The CDR3 spells CASSLGSSGGQPQHF. The DNA for the CDR3 is TGTGCCAGCAGCTTAGGCTCCTCGGGGGGTCAGCCCCAGCATTTT.

The V gene is TRBV29-1, the J gene TRBJ2-7; D unresolved. The CDR3 is 13 residues long. Trimming removed 3 bases from V and 1 base from J, with 10 bases in between. Germline loops: CDR1 SQVTM, CDR2 ANQGSEA. The CDR3 loop is CSVDADGSYEQYF. DNA of the CDR3: TGCAGCGTTGATGCGGACGGATCCTACGAGCAGTACTTC.

This chain connects TRBV6-6 to TRBJ2-7; 7 nucleotides agree with TRBD1. This CDR3 has 15 amino acids. With V trimmed by 0 bases and J by 4 bases, 6 bases remained unmatched. The germline V gene has CDR1 MNHNY and CDR2 SVGAGI (reference sequence). The CDR3 reads CASSYSGTANYEQYF. In DNA, the CDR3 is TGTGCCAGCAGTTACTCCGGGACAGCTAATTACGAGCAGTACTTC.

The J gene is TRBJ2-3, the V gene TRBV18; TRBD1 might be the D (5 bases). The V gene's germline CDR1 is KGHSH and CDR2 LQKENI. The CDR3 extends over 15 amino acids. Between the trimmed V and J ends, which lost 1 base and 3 bases, there was a span of 11 bases. This chain's CDR3 is CASSPLVTVTDTQYF. CDR3 nucleotide sequence: TGTGCCAGCTCACCACTGGTGACAGTTACAGATACGCAGTATTTT.

This chain uses TRBV5-1 with TRBJ2-2; the match to TRBD1 covers 8 bases. Germline V CDR1 and CDR2: SGHRS, YFSETQ. Unmatched junction bases numbered 23, after V lost 3 bases and J lost 13 bases. The CDR3 is made up of 18 amino acids. Written as DNA, the CDR3 is TGCGCCAGCAGCTCCCTCCTTGGGTCAGGGGGCCCGGACACGGGGCTGTTTTTT. The encoded protein is CASSSLLGSGGPDTGLFF.

V and J are TRBV7-8 and TRBJ1-3, with D possibly being TRBD1 (5 bases). CDR1 is SGHVS and CDR2 is FQNEAQ in the germline V gene. V lost 5 bases, J lost 0 bases, and 14 bases lay in between. The CDR3 loop spans 16 amino acids. CDR3 DNA sequence: TGTGCCAGCAGCCGATATTCGACAGTCTCTGGAAACACCATATATTTT. It codes for CASSRYSTVSGNTIYF.

V is TRBV19 and J is TRBJ1-2; 10 bases align to TRBD1. There are 15 residues in the CDR3. Unmatched junction bases numbered 4, after V lost 3 bases and J lost 3 bases. The germline CDR1 and CDR2 sequences are LNHDA and SQIVND (reference sequence). The chain's CDR3 is CASSIGTGDHYGYTF. CDR3 DNA: TGTGCCAGTAGTATCGGGACAGGGGACCACTATGGCTACACCTTC. The variable domain in full, with the rest retrieved from reference TRBV19 and TRBJ1-2, is DGGITQSPKYLFRKEGQNVTLSCEQNLNHDAMYWYRQDPGQGLRLIYYSQIVNDFQKGDIAEGYSVSREKKESFPLTVTSAQKNPTAFYLCASSIGTGDHYGYTFGSGTRLTVV.

The rearrangement joins TRBV29-1 to TRBJ2-7; 9 bases align to TRBD1. Germline V gives CDR1 SQVTM, CDR2 ANQGSEA. CDR3 length: 12 amino acids. Trimming at V came to 7 bases and at J to 1 base, leaving 2 bases not matched to a gene. The CDR3 DNA sequence: TGCAGCGGGGGACAGGGATCCTACGAGCAGTACTTC. This codes for CSGGQGSYEQYF.

The chain has TRBV4-3 and TRBJ2-1; D is unresolved. The CDR3 has 12 amino acids. The V end lost 0 bases, the J end lost 8 bases, and 5 bases lay between the germline ends. CDR1 and CDR2 (germline): LGHNA, YSLEER. For the CDR3, the DNA is TGCGCCAGCAGCCAAGATGCTGATGAGCAGTTCTTC. Amino acids: CASSQDADEQFF.

The count of this clone is one. V usage is TRBV5-1 and J usage is TRBJ1-6; maybe TRBD1 (5 bases). This CDR3 has 14 residues. Germline CDR1 SGHRS, CDR2 YFSETQ. The ends were cut back, 0 bases at V and 9 bases at J, with 10 bases in the middle. The CDR3 spells CASSLVGGTSPLHF. CDR3 bases: TGCGCCAGCAGCTTGGTCGGGGGGACTTCACCCCTCCACTTT. Looking up the rest from reference TRBV5-1 and TRBJ1-6 gives the full variable domain: KAGVTQTPRYLIKTRGQQVTLSCSPISGHRSVSWYQQTPGQGLQFLFEYFSETQRNKGNFPGRFSGRQFSNSRSEMNVSTLELGDSALYLCASSLVGGTSPLHFGNGTRLTVT.

The genes are TRBV4-2 and TRBJ2-2; D gene uncertain. From germline, CDR1 is LGHNA and CDR2 YNFKEQ. This CDR3 is 14 amino acids long. Trimming took 0 bases from V and 7 from J, leaving 9 bases between them. The CDR3 DNA is TGTGCCAGCAGCCAAGAACACAGCAACGGGGAGCTGTTTTTT. It translates to CASSQEHSNGELFF.